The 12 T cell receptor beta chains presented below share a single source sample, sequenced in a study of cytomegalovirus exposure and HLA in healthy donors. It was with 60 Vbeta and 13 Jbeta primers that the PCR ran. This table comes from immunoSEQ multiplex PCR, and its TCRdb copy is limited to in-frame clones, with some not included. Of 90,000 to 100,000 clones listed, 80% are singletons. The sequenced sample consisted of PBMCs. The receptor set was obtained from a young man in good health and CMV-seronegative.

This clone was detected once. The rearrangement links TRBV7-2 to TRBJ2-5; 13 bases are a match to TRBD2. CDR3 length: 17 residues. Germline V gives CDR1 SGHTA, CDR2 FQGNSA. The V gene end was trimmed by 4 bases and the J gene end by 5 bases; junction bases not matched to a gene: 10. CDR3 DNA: TGTGCCAGCAGCTCTCGGACTAGCGGGGGCGCGGGTGAGACCCAGTACTTC. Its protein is CASSSRTSGGAGETQYF.

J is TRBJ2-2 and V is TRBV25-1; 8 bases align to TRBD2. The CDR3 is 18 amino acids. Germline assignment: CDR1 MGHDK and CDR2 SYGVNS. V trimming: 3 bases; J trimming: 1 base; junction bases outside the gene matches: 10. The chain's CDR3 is CASSDNRFGGGNTGELFF. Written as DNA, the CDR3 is TGTGCCAGCAGTGATAATAGATTCGGGGGGGGGAACACCGGGGAGCTGTTTTTT.

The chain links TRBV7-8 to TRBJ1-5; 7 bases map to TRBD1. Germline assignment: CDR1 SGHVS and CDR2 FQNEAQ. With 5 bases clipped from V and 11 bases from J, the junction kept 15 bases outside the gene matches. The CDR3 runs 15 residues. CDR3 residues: CASSQEGAGRVAQHF. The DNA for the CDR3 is TGTGCCAGCAGCCAAGAGGGGGCAGGGCGGGTAGCCCAGCATTTT.

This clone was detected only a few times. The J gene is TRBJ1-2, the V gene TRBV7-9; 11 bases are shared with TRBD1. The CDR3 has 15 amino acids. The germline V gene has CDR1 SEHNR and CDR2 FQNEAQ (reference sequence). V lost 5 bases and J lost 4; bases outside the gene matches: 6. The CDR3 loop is CASSPLGTGGYGYTF. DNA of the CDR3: TGTGCCAGCAGCCCACTGGGGACAGGGGGCTATGGCTACACCTTC.

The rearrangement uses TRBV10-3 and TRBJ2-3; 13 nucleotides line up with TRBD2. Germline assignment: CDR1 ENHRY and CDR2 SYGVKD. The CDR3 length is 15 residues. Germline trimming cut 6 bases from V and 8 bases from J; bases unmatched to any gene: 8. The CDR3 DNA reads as TGTGCCATCAGGATACTAGCGGGGGGGTCCGGTACGCAGTATTTT. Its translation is CAIRILAGGSGTQYF.

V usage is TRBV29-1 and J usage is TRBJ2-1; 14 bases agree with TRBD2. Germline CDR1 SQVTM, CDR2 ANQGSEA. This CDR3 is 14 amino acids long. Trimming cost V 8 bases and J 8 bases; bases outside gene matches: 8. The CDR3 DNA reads TGCAGCTCTCGACTAGCGGGGGGGCAGGATGAGCAGTTCTTC. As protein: CSSRLAGGQDEQFF.

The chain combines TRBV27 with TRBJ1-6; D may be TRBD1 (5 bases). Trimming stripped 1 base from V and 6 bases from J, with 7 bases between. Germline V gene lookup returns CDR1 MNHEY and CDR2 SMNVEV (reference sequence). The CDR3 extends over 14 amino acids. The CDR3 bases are TGTGCCAGCAGTTTATTACAGGTTAATTCACCCCTCCACTTT. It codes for CASSLLQVNSPLHF.

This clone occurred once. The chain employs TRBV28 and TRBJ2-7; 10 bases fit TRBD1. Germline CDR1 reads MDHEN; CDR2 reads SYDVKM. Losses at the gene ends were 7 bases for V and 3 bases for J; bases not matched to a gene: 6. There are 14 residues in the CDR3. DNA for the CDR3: TGTGCCAGCACCTCCGGGACAGGGGACTACGAGCAGTACTTC. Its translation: CASTSGTGDYEQYF.

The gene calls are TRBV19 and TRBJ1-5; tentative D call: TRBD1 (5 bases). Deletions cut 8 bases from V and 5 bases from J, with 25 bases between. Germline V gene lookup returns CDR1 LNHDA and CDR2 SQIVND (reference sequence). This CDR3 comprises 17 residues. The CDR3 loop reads CASLGREGNIPHQPQHF. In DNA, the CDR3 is TGTGCCAGTCTAGGGAGGGAGGGGAACATTCCACATCAGCCCCAGCATTTT.

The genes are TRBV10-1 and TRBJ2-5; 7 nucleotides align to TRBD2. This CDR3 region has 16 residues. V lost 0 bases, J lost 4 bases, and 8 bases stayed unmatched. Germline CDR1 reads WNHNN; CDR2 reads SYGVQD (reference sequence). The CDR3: CASSESGRGGSETQYF. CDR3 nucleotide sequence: TGCGCCAGCAGTGAGTCGGGGCGCGGGGGATCAGAGACCCAGTACTTC.

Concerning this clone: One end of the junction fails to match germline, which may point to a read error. The CDR3 loop reads CASSQEQGNPEAFF. The CDR3 bases are TGCGCCAGCAGCCAAGAACAGGGGAACCCTGAAGCTTTCTTT. This chain uses TRBV4-1 with TRBJ1-1; TRBD1 matches 7 bases. The germline gives CDR1 MGHRA, CDR2 YSYEKL. The CDR3 is 14 residues long.

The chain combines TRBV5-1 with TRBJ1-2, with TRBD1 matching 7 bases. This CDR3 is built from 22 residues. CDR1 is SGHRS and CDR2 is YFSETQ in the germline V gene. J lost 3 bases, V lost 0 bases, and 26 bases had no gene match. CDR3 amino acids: CASSLALSGTVPRPESDYGYTF. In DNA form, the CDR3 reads TGCGCCAGCAGCTTGGCCTTAAGTGGGACAGTCCCTCGACCGGAGTCGGACTATGGCTACACCTTC.